This T cell receptor beta chain stems from a study of early T cells in non-severe SARS-CoV-2 infection. Across the study: Sequencing targeted bulk RNA from unsorted whole blood, leaving chains unpaired.

Study findings and constraints: Lookups in VDJdb leaned toward anti-spike CD8 responses and missed private and CD4 specificities.

Germline V gene lookup returns CDR1 MNHNS and CDR2 SASEGT. This CDR3 has 17 residues. V lost 6 bases and J lost 5, with 25 bases in between. Attachment of unique molecular identifiers was made to individual cDNA molecules. TCRdb ran MiXCR on the 5' RACE reads and lists one entry per CDR3 protein. The sample contains roughly 77,000 distinct CDR3 sequences, 9% to 15% of which appear only once. A few counts support this clonotype. Its antigen is undetermined. The chain recombines TRBV6-1 with TRBJ1-1, with TRBD1 as a possible D gene (6 bases). This TCR was sampled from an adult who was a healthcare worker with PCR-confirmed SARS-CoV-2 infection or an uninfected control (not recorded which). Input material: whole blood. The chain's CDR3 is CASRSRGASVQGTEAFF. For the CDR3, the DNA is TGTGCCAGCAGAAGCCGGGGGGCCTCCGTCCAGGGGACTGAAGCTTTCTTT.